This entry describes one T cell receptor (beta chain). The antigen is undetermined. The study ran its PCR with 60 Vbeta and 13 Jbeta primers. Generated by immunoSEQ multiplex PCR, the TCRdb table keeps only in-frame clones and is missing some. The sample consists of 77,000 or so clones, around 83% of them appearing once. This entry belongs to a study of cytomegalovirus exposure and HLA in healthy donors. Study results and caveats: Rare sequences made up most TCRs, while some public TCRs were found in many donors. Presence/absence analyses assumed roughly uniform sequencing depth across donors, which may not hold. Later, an analysis found that common viral pathogens appeared to be linked with several of the most significant clusters.

CDR1 and CDR2 (germline): SGHAT, FQNNGV. The CDR3 has 15 amino acids. The trim removed 6 bases at V and 2 bases at J, leaving 7 bases unmatched. This receptor was obtained from a man between 65 and 79 years old in good health and CMV-seropositive. V and J are TRBV11-2 and TRBJ2-1; TRBD2 aligns across 7 bases. The sequenced sample was PBMCs. CDR3 DNA sequence: TGTGCCAGCAGATCCCGGGGAGGGCCCTACAATGAGCAGTTCTTC. As protein: CASRSRGGPYNEQFF. The variable domain in full, completed from reference TRBV11-2 and TRBJ2-1, reads EAGVAQSPRYKIIEKRQSVAFWCNPISGHATLYWYQQILGQGPKLLIQFQNNGVVDDSQLPKDRFSAERLKGVDSTLKIQPAKLEDSAVYLCASRSRGGPYNEQFFGPGTRLTVL.